A selection of T cell receptor beta chains follows, all from one sample in a study of blood T cells in healthy people across ages. In TCRdb, the 5' RACE reads were re-called with MiXCR into one record per CDR3 protein. The data show fewer than 2 million distinct CDR3 sequences, approximately 40% seen once. The sequenced sample consisted of blood. The receptors originated from a human donor in good health. The CDR3 runs from the conserved cysteine through the conserved F or W. The D gene is left open where the match is weak.

CASSVVASGGITDTQYF,TRBD2,TRBV9,TRBJ2-3
CASRTGGENYGYTF,TRBD1,TRBV10-3,TRBJ1-2
CASSPFKETQYF,.,TRBV7-2,TRBJ2-5
CASSHLGVDEQFF,.,TRBV3-1,TRBJ2-1
CAIKGRIDEQYF,.,TRBV10-3,TRBJ2-7
CASSLVAGAVGYTF,.,TRBV5-1,TRBJ1-2
CASSYSADGYTF,.,TRBV6-5,TRBJ1-2
CASSLLQDSYEQYF,.,TRBV7-2,.
CASSSYDDSAEHGYTF,.,TRBV7-9,TRBJ1-2
CASSPKISGGGNQPQHF,.,TRBV7-2,TRBJ1-5
CSARGDSTEAFF,.,TRBV20-1,TRBJ1-1
CASSLAGGGLQETQYF,TRBD2,TRBV5-1,TRBJ2-5
CASSEEFFNQPQHF,.,TRBV7-8,TRBJ1-5
CSVDFDSQETQYF,.,TRBV29-1,TRBJ2-5
CASSDTGRSAGNTIYF,.,TRBV12-3/TRBV12-4,TRBJ1-3
CASSPFPGQGRISGANVLTF,TRBD1,TRBV6-2/TRBV6-3,TRBJ2-6
CASGFSGGQQESTDTQYF,.,TRBV12-5,TRBJ2-3
CASSEGVGQGANEQFF,TRBD1,TRBV6-4,TRBJ2-1
CATGLSGANVLTF,.,TRBV25-1,TRBJ2-6
CASSHRQYTDTQYF,.,TRBV7-9,TRBJ2-3
CSVGVTAGNEQFF,.,TRBV29-1,TRBJ2-1
CSAPGQLANYGYTF,.,TRBV20-1,TRBJ1-2
CSVSGLHTPGYGYTF,.,TRBV29-1,TRBJ1-2
CASSPTGRYQPQHF,.,TRBV12-3/TRBV12-4,TRBJ1-5
CASSYKHQPQHF,.,TRBV6-2/TRBV6-3,TRBJ1-5
CASSLARQGIYEQYF,TRBD1,TRBV5-5,TRBJ2-7
CASSPHKGGEVTRYF,.,TRBV7-9,TRBJ1-3
CASSQDRDRVGNEQFF,TRBD1,TRBV4-3,TRBJ2-1
CASSQSLTETQYF,.,TRBV5-4,TRBJ2-5
CASSQGPRTEAFF,.,TRBV4-1,TRBJ1-1
CASSVVIYEQFF,.,TRBV2,TRBJ2-1
CASSPNRGNSPLHF,TRBD1,TRBV3-1,TRBJ1-6
CASSLGLGLGETQYF,.,TRBV12-3/TRBV12-4,.
CASSVDNRDQPQHF,.,TRBV5-1,TRBJ1-5
CASSLNRGGSNSPLHF,.,TRBV7-2,TRBJ1-6
CASLPTGTEAFF,.,TRBV7-3,TRBJ1-1
CASSLEDFGTANYNEQFF,TRBD1,TRBV12-3/TRBV12-4,TRBJ2-1
CASSLNSATDTQYF,.,TRBV7-9,TRBJ2-3
CASSWYRQGAYEQYF,.,TRBV6-8,TRBJ2-7
CAWSVGQGRGYTF,TRBD1,TRBV30,TRBJ1-2
CASSTGSAGELFF,.,TRBV6-5,TRBJ2-2